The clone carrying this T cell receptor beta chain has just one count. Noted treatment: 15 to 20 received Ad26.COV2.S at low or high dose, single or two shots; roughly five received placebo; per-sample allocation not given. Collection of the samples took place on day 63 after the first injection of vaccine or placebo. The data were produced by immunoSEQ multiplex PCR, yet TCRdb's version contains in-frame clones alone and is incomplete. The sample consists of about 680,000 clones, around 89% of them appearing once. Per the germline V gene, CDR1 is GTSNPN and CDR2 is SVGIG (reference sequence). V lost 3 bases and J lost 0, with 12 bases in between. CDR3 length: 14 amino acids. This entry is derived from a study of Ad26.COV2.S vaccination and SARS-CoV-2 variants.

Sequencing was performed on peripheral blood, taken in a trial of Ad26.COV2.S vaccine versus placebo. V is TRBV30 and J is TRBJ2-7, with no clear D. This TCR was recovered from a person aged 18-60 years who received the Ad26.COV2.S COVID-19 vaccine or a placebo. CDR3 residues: CAWSAGLSSYEQYF. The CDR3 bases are TGTGCCTGGAGCGCCGGCCTAAGCTCCTACGAGCAGTACTTC. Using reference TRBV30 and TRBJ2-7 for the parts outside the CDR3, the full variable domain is SQTIHQWPATLVQPVGSPLSLECTVEGTSNPNLYWYRQAAGRGLQLLFYSVGIGQISSEVPQNLSASRPQDRQFILSSKKLLLSDSGFYLCAWSAGLSSYEQYFGPGTRLTVT.